This T cell receptor (beta chain) was captured by sequencing in a study of blood T cell repertoires in COVID-19. The CDR3 covers 15 residues. From germline, CDR1 is KGHSH and CDR2 LQKENI. The ends were cut back, 2 bases at V and 3 bases at J, with 11 bases in the middle. How the authors handled the data: Counts of nucleated cells, estimated from reference gene primer amplification, were obtained. Assay used: immunoSEQ multiplex PCR; TCRdb lists only in-frame clones, some missing. The DNA was the basis for D and trimming; V, J and clone size are from that table. The data show tens of thousands of clones, approximately 85% seen once.

Sequences were obtained from peripheral blood. The TCR comes from a man in his 60s with acute or convalescent COVID-19. The chain employs TRBV18 and TRBJ2-1, with D hard to call. CDR3 nucleotides: TGTGCCAGCTCACCAATCTCGGGTTACTACAATGAGCAGTTCTTC. Translating gives CASSPISGYYNEQFF.